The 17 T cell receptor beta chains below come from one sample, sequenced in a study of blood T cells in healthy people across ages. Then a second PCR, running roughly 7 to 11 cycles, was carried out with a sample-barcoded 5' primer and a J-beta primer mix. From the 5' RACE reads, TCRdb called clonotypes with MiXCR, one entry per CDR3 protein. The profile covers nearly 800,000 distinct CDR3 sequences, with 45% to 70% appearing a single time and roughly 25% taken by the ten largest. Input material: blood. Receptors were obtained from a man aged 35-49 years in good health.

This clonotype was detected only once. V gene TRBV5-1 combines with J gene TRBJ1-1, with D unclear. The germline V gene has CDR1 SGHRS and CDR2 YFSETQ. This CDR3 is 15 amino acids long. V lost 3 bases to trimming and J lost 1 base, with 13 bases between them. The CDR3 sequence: CASSSSPSGNTEAFF. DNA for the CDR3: TGCGCCAGCAGCTCGAGTCCCTCGGGGAACACTGAAGCTTTCTTT.

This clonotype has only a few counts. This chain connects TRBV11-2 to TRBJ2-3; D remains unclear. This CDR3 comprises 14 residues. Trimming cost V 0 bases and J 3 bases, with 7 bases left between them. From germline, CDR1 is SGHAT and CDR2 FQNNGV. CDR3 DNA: TGTGCCAGCAGCTTAGACCCTGGAACAGATACGCAGTATTTT. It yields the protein CASSLDPGTDTQYF.

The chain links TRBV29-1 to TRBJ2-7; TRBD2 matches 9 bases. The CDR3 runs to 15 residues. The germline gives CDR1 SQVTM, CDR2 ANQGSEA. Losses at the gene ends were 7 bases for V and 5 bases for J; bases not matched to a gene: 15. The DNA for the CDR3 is TGCAGCGCCGCCAGTAGCGGGAGCGGTTTGAACGAGCAGTACTTC. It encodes CSAASSGSGLNEQYF.

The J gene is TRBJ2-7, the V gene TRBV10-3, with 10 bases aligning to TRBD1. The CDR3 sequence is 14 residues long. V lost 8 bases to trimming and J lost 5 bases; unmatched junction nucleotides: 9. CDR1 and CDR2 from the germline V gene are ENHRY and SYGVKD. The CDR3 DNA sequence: TGTGCCATCCAAGGGGACAGGGGAGCGAACGAGCAGTACTTC. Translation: CAIQGDRGANEQYF.

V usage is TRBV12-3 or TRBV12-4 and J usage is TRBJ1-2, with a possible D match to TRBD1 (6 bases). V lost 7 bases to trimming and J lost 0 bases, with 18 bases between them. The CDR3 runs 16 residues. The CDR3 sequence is CASTRERTVSNYGYTF. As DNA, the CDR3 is TGTGCCAGCACCCGAGAGAGGACAGTTTCTAACTATGGCTACACCTTC.

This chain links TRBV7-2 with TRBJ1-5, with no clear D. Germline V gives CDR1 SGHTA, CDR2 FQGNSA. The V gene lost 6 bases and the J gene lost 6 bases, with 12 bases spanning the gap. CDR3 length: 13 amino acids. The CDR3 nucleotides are TGTGCCAGCAGGGAGGGTGGAGGTCAGCCCCAGCATTTT. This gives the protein CASREGGGQPQHF. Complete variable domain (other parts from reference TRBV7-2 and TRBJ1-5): GAGVSQSPSNKVTEKGKDVELRCDPISGHTALYWYRQSLGQGLEFLIYFQGNSAPDKSGLPSDRFSAERTGGSVSTLTIQRTQQEDSAVYLCASREGGGQPQHFGDGTRLSIL.

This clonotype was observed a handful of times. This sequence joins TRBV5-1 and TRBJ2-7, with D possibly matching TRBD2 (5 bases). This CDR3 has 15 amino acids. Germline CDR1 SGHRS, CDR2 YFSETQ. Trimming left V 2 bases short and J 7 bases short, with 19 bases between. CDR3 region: CASSLGSSGFWEQYF. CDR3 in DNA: TGCGCCAGCAGCTTAGGATCCTCGGGGTTTTGGGAGCAGTACTTC.

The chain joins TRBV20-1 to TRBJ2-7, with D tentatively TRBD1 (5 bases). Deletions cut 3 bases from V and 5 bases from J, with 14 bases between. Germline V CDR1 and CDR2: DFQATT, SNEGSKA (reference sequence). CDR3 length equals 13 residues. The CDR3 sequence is CSASPAGWNEQYF. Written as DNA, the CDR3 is TGCAGTGCTAGTCCCGCAGGGTGGAACGAGCAGTACTTC.

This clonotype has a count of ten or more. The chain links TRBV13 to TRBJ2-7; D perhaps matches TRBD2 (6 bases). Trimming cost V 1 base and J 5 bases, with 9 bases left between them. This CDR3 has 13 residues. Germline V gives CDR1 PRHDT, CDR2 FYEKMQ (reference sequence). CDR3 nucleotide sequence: TGTGCCAGCAGCTTAGCGGGGGTCCACGAGCAGTACTTC. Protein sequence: CASSLAGVHEQYF.

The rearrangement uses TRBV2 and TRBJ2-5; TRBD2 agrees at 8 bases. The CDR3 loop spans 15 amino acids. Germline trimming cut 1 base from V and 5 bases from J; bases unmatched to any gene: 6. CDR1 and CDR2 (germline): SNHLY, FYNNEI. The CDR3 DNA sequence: TGTGCCAGCAGTGAAGTACGCGGGAGGAGGGAGACCCAGTACTTC. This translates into CASSEVRGRRETQYF.

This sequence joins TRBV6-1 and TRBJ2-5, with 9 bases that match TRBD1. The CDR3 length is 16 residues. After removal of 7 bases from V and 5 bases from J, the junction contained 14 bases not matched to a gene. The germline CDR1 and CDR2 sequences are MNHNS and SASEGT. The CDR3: CASMPIPGQGSETQYF. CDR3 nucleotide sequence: TGTGCCAGCATGCCAATTCCGGGACAGGGCAGCGAGACCCAGTACTTC.

The CDR3 region is CASSLGLGDGYTF. In nucleotides, the CDR3 is TGTGCCAGCAGCTTAGGATTGGGGGATGGCTACACCTTC. V usage is TRBV7-2 and J usage is TRBJ1-2, with TRBD1 as a possible D gene (5 bases). Germline loops: CDR1 SGHTA, CDR2 FQGNSA. The CDR3 length is 13 residues. The ends were cut back, 1 base at V and 6 bases at J, with 9 bases in the middle.

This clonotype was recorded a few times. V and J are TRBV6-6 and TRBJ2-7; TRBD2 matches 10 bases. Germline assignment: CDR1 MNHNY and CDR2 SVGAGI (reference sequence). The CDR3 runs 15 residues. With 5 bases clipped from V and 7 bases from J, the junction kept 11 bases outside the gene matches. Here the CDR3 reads CASSPPGLAKGEQYF. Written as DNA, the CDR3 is TGTGCCAGCAGTCCACCGGGACTAGCGAAAGGGGAGCAGTACTTC.

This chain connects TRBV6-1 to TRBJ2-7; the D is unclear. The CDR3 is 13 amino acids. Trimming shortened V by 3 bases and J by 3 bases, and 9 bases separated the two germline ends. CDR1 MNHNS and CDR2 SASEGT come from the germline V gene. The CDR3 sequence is CASSDGRYYEQYF. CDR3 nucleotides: TGTGCCAGCAGTGACGGACGTTACTACGAGCAGTACTTC.

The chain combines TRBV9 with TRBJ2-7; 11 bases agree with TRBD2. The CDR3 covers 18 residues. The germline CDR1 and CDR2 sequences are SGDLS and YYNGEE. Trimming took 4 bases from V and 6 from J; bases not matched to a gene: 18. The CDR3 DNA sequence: TGTGCCAGCAGCCCACGAGCCGGGACTAGCGGCGCTGTTGCCGAGCAGTACTTC. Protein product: CASSPRAGTSGAVAEQYF.

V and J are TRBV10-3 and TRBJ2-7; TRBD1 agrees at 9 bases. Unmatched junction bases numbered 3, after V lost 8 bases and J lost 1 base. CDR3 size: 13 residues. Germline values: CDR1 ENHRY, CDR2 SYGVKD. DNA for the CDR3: TGTGCCATCCGACAGGGGGATTCCTACGAGCAGTACTTC. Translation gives CAIRQGDSYEQYF.

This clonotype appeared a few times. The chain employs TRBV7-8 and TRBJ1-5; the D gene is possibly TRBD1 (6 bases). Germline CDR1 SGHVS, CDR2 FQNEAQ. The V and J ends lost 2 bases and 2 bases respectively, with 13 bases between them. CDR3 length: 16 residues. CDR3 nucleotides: TGTGCCAGCAGCTTAACCCGGGACAATCGCAATCAGCCCCAGCATTTT. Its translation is CASSLTRDNRNQPQHF. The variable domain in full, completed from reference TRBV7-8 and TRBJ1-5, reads GAGVSQSPRYKVAKRGQDVALRCDPISGHVSLFWYQQALGQGPEFLTYFQNEAQLDKSGLPSDRFFAERPEGSVSTLKIQRTQQEDSAVYLCASSLTRDNRNQPQHFGDGTRLSIL.